Shown below are 23 T cell receptor beta chains from a single sample sequenced in a study of blood T cell repertoires in COVID-19. TCRdb's table, derived via immunoSEQ multiplex PCR, lists solely in-frame clones and lacks some. The sample yields over 250,000 clones, 75% to 95% seen once. Specimen: peripheral blood. The receptors here all came from a person aged 18-29 years with COVID-19, enrolled during active disease.

This clone was recorded a few times. The rearrangement links TRBV7-9 to TRBJ2-1, with D unclear. Germline lookup yields CDR1 SEHNR and CDR2 FQNEAQ (reference sequence). Trimming pared 8 bases from V and 0 bases from J, leaving 8 bases between. This CDR3 is 13 amino acids long. CDR3 sequence (DNA): TGTGCCAGCCGCGATTTCTCCTACAATGAGCAGTTCTTC. Protein: CASRDFSYNEQFF.

V is TRBV6-2 or TRBV6-3 and J is TRBJ1-5, with a tentative D call TRBD1 (5 bases). The germline gives CDR1 MNHEY, CDR2 SVGEGT. This CDR3 has 15 amino acids. The germline V and J ends were trimmed by 6 bases and 2 bases, with 14 bases remaining between them. The CDR3 spells CASSPSGFGNQPQHF. The CDR3 region has the DNA TGTGCCAGCAGCCCCTCAGGGTTTGGCAATCAGCCCCAGCATTTT.

This sequence joins TRBV6-2 or TRBV6-3 and TRBJ2-5; 10 nucleotides align to TRBD1. V was clipped by 4 bases and J by 3 bases; unmatched bases: 2. CDR1 is MNHEY and CDR2 is SVGEGT in the germline V gene. The CDR3 has 14 amino acids. The DNA of the CDR3 is TGTGCCAGCAGTTGGACAGGGGGTGAAGAGACCCAGTACTTC. Protein: CASSWTGGEETQYF.

The chain employs TRBV18 and TRBJ1-1, with no clear D. Per the germline V gene, CDR1 is KGHSH and CDR2 is LQKENI. V lost 6 bases, J lost 5 bases, and 10 bases lay in between. The CDR3 loop spans 12 amino acids. The CDR3: CASSVSGTEAFF. The CDR3 region has the DNA TGTGCCAGCTCGGTGTCGGGGACTGAAGCTTTCTTT. The full variable domain, in which reference TRBV18 and TRBJ1-1 provide the parts outside the CDR3, is NAGVMQNPRHLVRRRGQEARLRCSPMKGHSHVYWYRQLPEEGLKFMVYLQKENIIDESGMPKERFSAEFPKEGPSILRIQQVVRGDSAAYFCASSVSGTEAFFGQGTRLTVV.

This clone was found once. V is TRBV28 and J is TRBJ2-2, with 7 positions matching TRBD2. CDR1 MDHEN and CDR2 SYDVKM come from the germline V gene. This CDR3 spans 16 amino acids. The junction had 7 bases not matched to a gene; V was cut back by 4 bases and J by 2 bases. CDR3 in amino acids: CASSWMASGNTGELFF. As DNA, the CDR3 is TGTGCCAGCAGTTGGATGGCTAGCGGTAACACCGGGGAGCTGTTTTTT.

For the CDR3, the DNA is TGTGCCACCAGTGATTTGCTACGGGAGACTGAAGCTTTCTTT. As protein: CATSDLLRETEAFF. This rearrangement joins TRBV24-1 to TRBJ1-1; D is undetermined. Trimming left V 0 bases short and J 5 bases short, with 9 bases between. CDR3 length: 14 residues. CDR1 is KGHDR, CDR2 SFDVKD, per germline.

The chain couples TRBV7-8 to TRBJ2-7; perhaps TRBD2 as D (6 bases). The germline gives CDR1 SGHVS, CDR2 FQNEAQ. Deletions cut 7 bases from V and 3 bases from J, with 28 bases between. The length of the CDR3 is 18 residues. The CDR3 DNA reads as TGTGCCAGCATGGGAGTCTTAACGGGAGCCCCGTCTTACTACGAGCAGTACTTC. Amino acids: CASMGVLTGAPSYYEQYF.

This rearrangement joins TRBV6-1 to TRBJ1-3; TRBD1 aligns across 8 bases. The germline CDR1 and CDR2 sequences are MNHNS and SASEGT. The trim removed 7 bases at V and 0 bases at J, leaving 2 bases unmatched. The CDR3 has 14 amino acids. CDR3 coding DNA: TGTGCCAGCATAACAGGGGGCTCTGGAAACACCATATATTTT. It translates to CASITGGSGNTIYF.

The V gene is TRBV7-2, the J gene TRBJ2-3, with 7 bases identical to TRBD2. The CDR3 is 15 residues long. V was pared by 1 base and J by 4 bases, with 5 bases of the junction left unmatched. The germline V gene has CDR1 SGHTA and CDR2 FQGNSA. The CDR3 coding sequence is TGTGCCAGCAGCTTAGTGGCGGGAGTGGCAGATACGCAGTATTTT. Translated, it gives CASSLVAGVADTQYF.

This clone was detected once. The rearrangement links TRBV19 to TRBJ2-7; D unresolved. The ends were cut back, 3 bases at V and 2 bases at J, with 8 bases in the middle. This CDR3 spans 13 amino acids. Germline-derived CDR1 and CDR2 are LNHDA and SQIVND (reference sequence). CDR3 protein: CASSMGSTYEQYF. The DNA for the CDR3 is TGTGCCAGTAGTATGGGCAGTACCTACGAGCAGTACTTC.

This clone was observed a single time. This rearrangement joins TRBV4-3 to TRBJ2-1, with TRBD1 identical over 10 bases. CDR1 is LGHNA and CDR2 is YSLEER in the germline V gene. CDR3 length: 15 amino acids. V lost 0 bases to trimming and J lost 7 bases; unmatched junction nucleotides: 3. The CDR3 loop is CASSQDRQGANEQFF. Here the CDR3 DNA reads TGCGCCAGCAGCCAAGACCGACAGGGGGCGAATGAGCAGTTCTTC.

The chain is built from TRBV21-1 and TRBJ1-4; the DNA was not compared with TRBD1, the D call given in the table. TRBV21-1 is a listed pseudogene. This CDR3 has 16 residues. CDR3: CASTTINRDRNEKLFF. The CDR3 DNA is TGTGCCAGCACTACAATAAACAGGGACCGAAATGAAAAACTGTTTTTT.

The J gene is TRBJ2-7, the V gene TRBV27; D may be TRBD2 (6 bases). CDR1 is MNHEY and CDR2 is SMNVEV in the germline V gene (reference sequence). V lost 0 bases, J lost 4 bases, and 7 bases lay in between. The CDR3 spans 13 residues. CDR3: CASSLSRGYEQYF. The CDR3 DNA follows: TGTGCCAGCAGTTTATCTCGGGGGTACGAGCAGTACTTC.

This chain joins TRBV19 and TRBJ2-2, with TRBD1 matching over 7 bases. This CDR3 comprises 15 residues. The germline V gene has CDR1 LNHDA and CDR2 SQIVND (reference sequence). The V segment lost 5 bases and the J segment 4 bases; nucleotides outside the gene matches: 7. The CDR3 DNA reads as TGTGCCAGTAGTGGTGAGGGGGCGGCCACCGGGGAGCTGTTTTTT. Amino acid sequence: CASSGEGAATGELFF. Full variable domain (remainder filled in from reference TRBV19 and TRBJ2-2): DGGITQSPKYLFRKEGQNVTLSCEQNLNHDAMYWYRQDPGQGLRLIYYSQIVNDFQKGDIAEGYSVSREKKESFPLTVTSAQKNPTAFYLCASSGEGAATGELFFGEGSRLTVL.

This chain joins TRBV2 and TRBJ1-1; D ambiguous. The CDR3 contains 12 residues. V lost 10 bases, J lost 2 bases, and 11 bases lay in between. In germline, CDR1 is SNHLY, CDR2 FYNNEI. The CDR3 sequence is CAMRPYNTEAFF. CDR3 nucleotide sequence: TGTGCCATGCGTCCATATAACACTGAAGCTTTCTTT.

The chain employs TRBV6-5 and TRBJ1-2, with D perhaps matching TRBD1 (6 bases). Germline CDR1 is MNHEY and CDR2 is SVGAGI. V lost 0 bases and J lost 4, with 12 bases in between. There are 15 residues in the CDR3. This CDR3 reads CASSYSGQRAYGYTF. The CDR3 nucleotides read TGTGCCAGCAGTTACTCAGGACAGCGAGCCTATGGCTACACCTTC.

The chain carries TRBV6-5 and TRBJ1-1; D might be TRBD1 (6 bases). The CDR3 runs 14 residues. Germline assignment: CDR1 MNHEY and CDR2 SVGAGI. Trimming removed 6 bases at V and 4 bases at J, with 15 bases between. The CDR3 protein is CASRPRGDSTEAFF. The CDR3 DNA follows: TGTGCCAGCAGACCCAGGGGAGACTCCACTGAAGCTTTCTTT.

Regarding this clone: A much more abundant neighbour one base away suggests this may be a read error. The chain links TRBV11-3 to TRBJ1-1; TRBD1 might be the D (6 bases). The CDR3 sequence is 13 residues long. Germline CDR1 SGHNT, CDR2 YENEEA. V lost 5 bases and J 1 base, leaving 8 bases between the germline ends. The CDR3 DNA is TGTGCCAGCAGCCCGACAGGGAACACTGAAGCTTTCTTT. This codes for CASSPTGNTEAFF.

This clone has only one observation. The rearrangement links TRBV5-4 to TRBJ2-5; 10 nucleotides agree with TRBD1. Trimming removed 4 bases from V and 2 bases from J; junction bases left unmatched: 2. The CDR3 length is 14 residues. The germline V gene has CDR1 SGHNT and CDR2 YYREEE (reference sequence). In nucleotides, the CDR3 is TGTGCCAGCAGCCTGGGACAGGGGCAAGAGACCCAGTACTTC. It codes for CASSLGQGQETQYF.

DNA of the CDR3: TGTGCCTGGAGTGTCGCGCCCGGGGGTACGCAGTATTTT. Its protein is CAWSVAPGGTQYF. This chain joins TRBV30 and TRBJ2-3; TRBD2 is a possible D gene (6 bases). The CDR3 extends over 13 amino acids. Trimming pared 0 bases from V and 8 bases from J, leaving 12 bases between. Germline CDR1 and CDR2: GTSNPN and SVGIG (reference sequence).

V gene TRBV29-1 combines with J gene TRBJ2-1; 10 positions match TRBD2. The CDR3 contains 13 residues. Germline CDR1 SQVTM, CDR2 ANQGSEA. Trimming at V came to 4 bases and at J to 5 bases, leaving 2 bases not matched to a gene. The CDR3 spells CSVGGLADNEQFF. Here the CDR3 DNA reads TGCAGCGTTGGCGGACTAGCGGACAATGAGCAGTTCTTC.

This clone showed up just once. The chain is built from TRBV7-2 and TRBJ2-1; TRBD2 aligns across 10 bases. CDR1 is SGHTA, CDR2 FQGNSA, per germline. The CDR3 runs 17 residues. The junction had 15 bases not matched to a gene; V was cut back by 1 base and J by 12 bases. In DNA form, the CDR3 reads TGTGCCAGCAGCTTAGGTCTAGCGGGAGTTCAAGGGCCTGGGCAGTTCTTC. Protein sequence: CASSLGLAGVQGPGQFF.

The chain joins TRBV5-8 to TRBJ1-2; D unresolved. CDR1 and CDR2 (germline): SGHTS, YDEGEE. With 2 bases removed from V and 1 base from J, the gap between germline ends came to 9 bases. The CDR3 loop spans 14 amino acids. CDR3 in amino acids: CASSFATDNYGYTF. For the CDR3, the DNA is TGTGCCAGCAGCTTCGCTACCGATAACTATGGCTACACCTTC. The variable domain in full, with the rest retrieved from reference TRBV5-8 and TRBJ1-2, is EAGVTQSPTHLIKTRGQQATLRCSPISGHTSVYWYQQALGLGLQFLLWYDEGEERNRGNFPPRFSGRQFPNYSSELNVNALELEDSALYLCASSFATDNYGYTFGSGTRLTVV.